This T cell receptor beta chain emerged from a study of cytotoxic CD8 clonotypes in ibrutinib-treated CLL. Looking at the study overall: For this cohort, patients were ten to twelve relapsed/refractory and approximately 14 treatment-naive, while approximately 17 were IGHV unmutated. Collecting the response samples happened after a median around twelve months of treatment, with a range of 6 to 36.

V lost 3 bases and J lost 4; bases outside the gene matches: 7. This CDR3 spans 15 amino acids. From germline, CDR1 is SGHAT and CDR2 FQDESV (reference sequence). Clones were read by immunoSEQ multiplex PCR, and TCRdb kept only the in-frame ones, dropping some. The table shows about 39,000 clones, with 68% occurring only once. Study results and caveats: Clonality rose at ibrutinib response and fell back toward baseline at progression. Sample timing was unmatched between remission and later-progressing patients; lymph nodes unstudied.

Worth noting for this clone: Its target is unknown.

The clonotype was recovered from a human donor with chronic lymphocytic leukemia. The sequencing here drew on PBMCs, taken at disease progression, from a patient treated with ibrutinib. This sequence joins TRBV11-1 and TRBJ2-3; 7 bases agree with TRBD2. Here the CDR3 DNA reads TGTGCCAGCAGCTTTGGGGCGGGAGTTGCAGATACGCAGTATTTT. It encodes CASSFGAGVADTQYF.